The sequence of this TCR beta chain was determined in a study of blood T cells in healthy people across ages (dated by TCRdb to 2014 to 2015). About the study as a whole: In model experiments, template switching captured about one uniquely barcoded TCR beta cDNA molecule for every two T cells. The donors were divided into four age groups: young (average 16 years), middle-aged (approximately 39), aged (approximately 64) and long-lived (roughly 82). To avoid experimental bias, donors of different ages were distributed randomly across sequencing lanes. Two additional independent replicas of 1 million unique cDNA reads from the same blood draw were analyzed for two donors (one aged 18 to 29 and one aged 80 or older). Age-related changes in TCR beta repertoire diversity were measured in the study by deep sequencing normalized with unique cDNA molecular identifiers.

Its CDR3 holds 13 amino acids, cysteine through phenylalanine. Just CDR3 DNA is preserved here, 39 bases in frame from base 1. The germline V gene (reference sequence) yields MNHNY for CDR1 and SVGAGI for CDR2. Broader findings and caveats from the paper: Estimates of total diversity based on one million sequenced T cells were considered lower bounds and underestimates. Donor CMV infection status was unknown, potentially confounding age-related changes in expanded clonotypes. Observed TCR beta diversity per million T cells fell roughly linearly with age, and a significant reduction was already apparent by age roughly 41. Compared with the aged group, the long-lived group had more naive CD4+ T cells, fewer expanded clones and increased TCR diversity, a pattern suggesting age selection. A strong correlation was found between observed TCR beta diversity and the percentage of naive T cells measured by flow cytometry. Conclusive comparison of naive and antigen-experienced compartments was prevented by the profiling of bulk unsorted PBMCs.

As for this clonotype: Its antigen is unknown. Mismatch with germline at one junction end may stem from a read error.

Systemically healthy Caucasian individuals from Russia, 39 in total and aged roughly 6 to 90 years, were included as donors. Each donor gave around 9.5 milliliters of peripheral blood, collected into EDTA-treated Vacutainer tubes. Ficoll-Paque density-gradient centrifugation was used to isolate PBMCs, with at least 6.5 million per sample. Trizol reagent was used to extract total RNA from the PBMCs, yielding at least 5.5 micrograms per sample. For every donor, flow cytometry on a PBMC aliquot measured the percentage of naive CD45RAhigh/CD27high T cells. The protocol used for the library was 5' RACE. Sequenced using an Illumina HiSeq 2500. The second PCR ran for about 6 to 11 cycles and used a J-beta primer mix along with a sample-barcoded 5' primer. A unique molecular identifier was introduced onto each TCR beta cDNA molecule by a template-switch 5' adaptor carrying 12 random nucleotides. Each sample yielded at least 2.5 million CDR3-containing paired-end reads. First-strand cDNA was synthesized from all RNA with the Mint cDNA synthesis kit, primed by a TRBC-specific oligonucleotide. Following uracil-DNA glycosylase treatment, a first 18-cycle PCR with universal primers M1SS and BC2_uni_R was performed on all cDNA. On the study's bioinformatics: Each sample was normalized by randomly selecting 1 million high-quality reads, each carrying a distinct molecular identifier. Instead of being binned into consensus sequences, reads with shared molecular identifiers were discarded. CDR3 identification, clonotype clustering and error correction used MiTCR with a Q25 quality threshold and the strictest error-elimination algorithm. Lower-bound total TCR beta diversity was estimated with a nonparametric unseen species model using Euler transformation. The public sequencing data were trimmed at Q25 with fastp and processed into clonotypes with MiXCR by TCRdb, which kept only in-frame beta chains. Rows merge per CDR3 protein into single entries with the most common DNA and genes. Here the V and J calls rest on TCRdb's processing, not on the authors' analysis. The sample data list 1,500,000 or so distinct CDR3 sequences, and roughly 59% of these were observed just once. Over 6.5% of the sample is in the top ten clones.

The sequenced material came from blood. This clonotype originated in a man in his late teens or twenties in good health. The rearranged segments are TRBV6-6 and TRBJ1-1; TRBD1 aligns with 10 central bases. For the CDR3, the sequence is CVSRTGGNTEAFF. The DNA reads TGTGTCAGCAGGACAGGGGGAAACACTGAAGCTTTCTTT.